These 3 T cell receptor beta chains were all obtained from the same sample, sequenced in a study of cytomegalovirus exposure and HLA in healthy donors. Vbeta (60) and Jbeta (13) primers were used in the PCR. Only in-frame clones appear in the TCRdb table, and some are missing; sequencing was by immunoSEQ multiplex PCR. The sample lists about 98,000 clones; approximately 80% were seen once. Specimen: PBMCs. The receptors originated from a female donor in good health and CMV-seropositive.

This chain uses TRBV6-5 with TRBJ2-6; 8 bases map to TRBD1. Losses at the gene ends were 8 bases for V and 2 bases for J; bases not matched to a gene: 2. The CDR3 is made up of 14 amino acids. Germline CDR1 reads MNHEY; CDR2 reads SVGAGI. The CDR3 DNA sequence: TGTGCCAGCTCGACAGGGGCTGGGGCCAACGTCCTGACTTTC. Its protein product is CASSTGAGANVLTF.

This chain uses TRBV15 with TRBJ2-3; the D gene is possibly TRBD2 (6 bases). Germline CDR1 LNHNV, CDR2 YYDKDF (reference sequence). V lost 1 base and J 4 bases, leaving 9 bases between the germline ends. The length of the CDR3 is 14 residues. The CDR3 coding sequence is TGTGCCACCAGCAGAGGTTCGGGGGCAGATACGCAGTATTTT. This sequence encodes CATSRGSGADTQYF.

The rearrangement uses TRBV6-5 and TRBJ2-7, with 9 bases lining up with TRBD2. Trimming removed 6 bases from V and 3 bases from J; junction bases left unmatched: 9. The CDR3 contains 15 residues. Germline CDR1 reads MNHEY; CDR2 reads SVGAGI. The CDR3 here is CASRAGGPNFYEQYF. In nucleotides, the CDR3 is TGTGCCAGCAGGGCGGGAGGGCCAAATTTCTACGAGCAGTACTTC.